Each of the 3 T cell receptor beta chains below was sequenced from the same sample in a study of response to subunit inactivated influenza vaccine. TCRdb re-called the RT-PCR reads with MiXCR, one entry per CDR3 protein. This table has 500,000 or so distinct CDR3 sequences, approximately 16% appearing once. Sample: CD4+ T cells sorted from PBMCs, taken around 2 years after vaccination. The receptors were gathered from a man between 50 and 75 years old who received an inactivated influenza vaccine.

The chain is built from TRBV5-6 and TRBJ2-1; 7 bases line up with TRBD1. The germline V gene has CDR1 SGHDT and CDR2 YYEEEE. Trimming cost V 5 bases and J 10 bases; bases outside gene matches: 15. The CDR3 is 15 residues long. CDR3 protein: CASRHRDRKKGEQFF. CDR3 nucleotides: TGTGCCAGCAGACACCGGGACAGAAAGAAAGGGGAGCAGTTCTTC.

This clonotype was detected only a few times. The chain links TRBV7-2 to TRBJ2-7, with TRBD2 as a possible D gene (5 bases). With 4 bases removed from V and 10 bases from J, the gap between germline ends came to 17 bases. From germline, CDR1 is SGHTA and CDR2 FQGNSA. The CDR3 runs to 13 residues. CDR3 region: CASSSTSRERQYF. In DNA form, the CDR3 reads TGTGCCAGCAGCTCTACGTCCCGGGAACGTCAGTACTTC.

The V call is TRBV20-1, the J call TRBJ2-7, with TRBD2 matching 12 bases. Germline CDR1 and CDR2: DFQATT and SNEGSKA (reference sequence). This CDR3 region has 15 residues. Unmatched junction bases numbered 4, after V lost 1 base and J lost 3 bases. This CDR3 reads CSARATSGSFYEQYF. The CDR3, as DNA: TGCAGTGCTAGAGCGACTAGCGGGAGTTTCTACGAGCAGTACTTC.